Listed here are 20 T cell receptor beta chains from one sample, sequenced in a study of blood T cell repertoires in COVID-19. Measured with immunoSEQ multiplex PCR; TCRdb has only the in-frame clones, and not every one. This table holds some 20,000 clones, approximately 86% found once. The source material was peripheral blood. These receptors were obtained from a human donor with acute or convalescent COVID-19. The donor label of this sample is uncertain.

This clone was observed a single time. The gene calls are TRBV3-1 (or the pseudogene TRBV3-2) and TRBJ1-2, with 8 bases lining up with TRBD1. Germline trimming cut 3 bases from V and 1 base from J; bases unmatched to any gene: 4. Germline V gives CDR1 LGHDT, CDR2 YNNKEL (reference sequence). CDR3 size: 15 residues. The chain's CDR3 is CASSQFGQGNYGYTF. As DNA, the CDR3 is TGTGCCAGCAGCCAGTTCGGACAGGGTAACTATGGCTACACCTTC.

The J gene is TRBJ1-6, the V gene TRBV7-6, with TRBD1 matching over 11 bases. With 5 bases clipped from V and 1 base from J, the junction kept 7 bases outside the gene matches. Germline loops: CDR1 SGHVS, CDR2 FNYEAQ. CDR3 size: 18 residues. The CDR3 loop reads CASSPWTGGASYNSPLHF. CDR3 sequence (DNA): TGTGCCAGCAGCCCCTGGACAGGGGGCGCTTCCTATAATTCACCCCTCCACTTT.

This clone has only one observation. The sample holds other DNA sequences that translate to the same CDR3. This chain joins TRBV19 and TRBJ2-7; D gene unclear. Germline V gene sequence: CDR1 LNHDA, CDR2 SQIVND (reference sequence). Trimming left V 3 bases short and J 4 bases short, with 10 bases between. The CDR3 is made up of 13 amino acids. DNA of the CDR3: TGTGCCAGTAGTATTGGCCGAGGATACGAGCAGTACTTC. Translation: CASSIGRGYEQYF.

V gene TRBV6-5 combines with J gene TRBJ2-3; 8 bases line up with TRBD1. CDR1 is MNHEY, CDR2 SVGAGI, per germline. The ends lost 5 bases at V and 0 bases at J; junction bases unmatched: 4. This CDR3 spans 15 amino acids. The CDR3 is CASSRGQASTDTQYF. The DNA of the CDR3 is TGTGCCAGCAGTAGGGGACAGGCTAGCACAGATACGCAGTATTTT.

This clone occurred once. This chain links TRBV7-8 with TRBJ2-7, with 8 bases that match TRBD1. This CDR3 spans 14 amino acids. Germline V lookup: CDR1 SGHVS, CDR2 FQNEAQ. V gave up 5 bases and J gave up 3 bases; unmatched junction bases: 6. The CDR3 bases are TGTGCCAGCAGCCCCTCGGGGACAGGCTACGAGCAGTACTTC. This gives the protein CASSPSGTGYEQYF. The complete variable domain, with remaining parts taken from reference TRBV7-8 and TRBJ2-7, reads GAGVSQSPRYKVAKRGQDVALRCDPISGHVSLFWYQQALGQGPEFLTYFQNEAQLDKSGLPSDRFFAERPEGSVSTLKIQRTQQEDSAVYLCASSPSGTGYEQYFGPGTRLTVT.

The gene calls are TRBV11-1 and TRBJ1-1; TRBD1 agrees at 7 bases. The germline gives CDR1 SGHAT, CDR2 FQDESV (reference sequence). The CDR3 loop spans 15 amino acids. The trim removed 4 bases at V and 7 bases at J, leaving 12 bases unmatched. The CDR3 DNA reads TGTGCCAGCAGCTCTCCGGGACAGCCTGTCTTTGAAGCTTTCTTT. It codes for CASSSPGQPVFEAFF.

This clone appeared a single time. V is TRBV3-1 (or the pseudogene TRBV3-2) and J is TRBJ2-3, with D tentatively TRBD2 (7 bases). Trimming cost V 4 bases and J 4 bases, with 15 bases left between them. CDR1 LGHDT and CDR2 YNNKEL come from the germline V gene (reference sequence). The CDR3 sequence is 15 residues long. In nucleotides, the CDR3 is TGTGCCAGCAGCCCAGACAGGCGGGGGTCAGATACGCAGTATTTT. This encodes CASSPDRRGSDTQYF.

The chain couples TRBV7-8 to TRBJ2-7; 9 nucleotides line up with TRBD1. This CDR3 comprises 14 residues. J gave up 2 bases and V 5 bases, and 4 bases lay outside the gene matches. Germline V gives CDR1 SGHVS, CDR2 FQNEAQ. The CDR3 DNA sequence: TGTGCCAGCAGCACGGGACAGGGCCCCTACGAGCAGTACTTC. Translation: CASSTGQGPYEQYF.

The J gene is TRBJ2-2, the V gene TRBV5-1, with 16 bases fitting TRBD2. The CDR3 is made up of 19 amino acids. The junction had 5 bases not matched to a gene; V was cut back by 3 bases and J by 0 bases. Germline values: CDR1 SGHRS, CDR2 YFSETQ. The CDR3 loop is CASSYTGLAGGPNTGELFF. DNA of the CDR3: TGCGCCAGCAGCTATACGGGACTAGCGGGAGGGCCGAACACCGGGGAGCTGTTTTTT.

This rearrangement joins TRBV10-3 to TRBJ1-3, with TRBD1 matching over 9 bases. This CDR3 spans 15 amino acids. The V gene end was trimmed by 6 bases and the J gene end by 2 bases; junction bases not matched to a gene: 5. Germline V gives CDR1 ENHRY, CDR2 SYGVKD. CDR3 DNA: TGTGCCATCAGCACAGGGGGCTTAGCTGGAAACACCATATATTTT. The encoded protein is CAISTGGLAGNTIYF.

The chain has TRBV5-4 and TRBJ2-3, with TRBD1 matching 7 bases. Germline CDR1 SGHNT, CDR2 YYREEE (reference sequence). This CDR3 is built from 15 residues. The V and J ends lost 4 bases and 2 bases, in that order; junction bases with no gene match: 7. CDR3 nucleotides: TGTGCCAGCAGCCTGACGACAGGGTTCACAGATACGCAGTATTTT. Translation: CASSLTTGFTDTQYF.

The chain links TRBV19 to TRBJ2-7; 9 bases align to TRBD2. Per the germline V gene, CDR1 is LNHDA and CDR2 is SQIVND (reference sequence). The CDR3 extends over 15 amino acids. The J segment lost 5 bases and the V segment lost 6 bases, leaving 11 bases of the junction unmatched. The CDR3 is CASRVTSGPRHEQYF. The CDR3 DNA reads TGTGCCAGTAGGGTCACTAGCGGGCCACGGCACGAGCAGTACTTC. Based on the CDR3 plus reference TRBV19 and TRBJ2-7, the full variable domain is DGGITQSPKYLFRKEGQNVTLSCEQNLNHDAMYWYRQDPGQGLRLIYYSQIVNDFQKGDIAEGYSVSREKKESFPLTVTSAQKNPTAFYLCASRVTSGPRHEQYFGPGTRLTVT.

This clone appeared a few times. V usage is TRBV6-1 and J usage is TRBJ1-2; D is uncertain. Germline assignment: CDR1 MNHNS and CDR2 SASEGT. The CDR3 is made up of 13 amino acids. V was trimmed by 1 base and J by 1 base, leaving 4 bases between them. The CDR3 region is CASSEDYNYGYTF. The CDR3 region has the DNA TGTGCCAGCAGTGAAGACTATAACTATGGCTACACCTTC.

The chain employs TRBV4-1 and TRBJ2-7, with 8 bases matching TRBD2. CDR3 length equals 16 residues. V gave up 4 bases and J gave up 7 bases; unmatched junction bases: 15. Germline V gene data show CDR1 as MGHRA and CDR2 as YSYEKL. The CDR3 DNA follows: TGCGCCAGCAGCCCTAGACTAGCGACCCTCTGGGGGGAGCAGTACTTC. Translation gives CASSPRLATLWGEQYF.

The chain couples TRBV27 to TRBJ2-7, with TRBD2 matching over 8 bases. The CDR3 totals 15 residues. The junction had 6 bases not matched to a gene; V was cut back by 5 bases and J by 0 bases. CDR1 MNHEY and CDR2 SMNVEV come from the germline V gene (reference sequence). The CDR3 loop reads CASSGLGGGSYEQYF. The DNA of the CDR3 is TGTGCCAGCAGTGGCCTCGGGGGGGGCTCCTACGAGCAGTACTTC.

The V gene is TRBV19, the J gene TRBJ2-1; 16 bases match TRBD2. The CDR3 has 17 residues. Germline CDR1 LNHDA, CDR2 SQIVND (reference sequence). J lost 8 bases, V lost 4 bases, and 8 bases had no gene match. The CDR3 is CASSSRGLAGGGDEQFF. CDR3 coding DNA: TGTGCCAGTAGTAGCCGGGGACTAGCGGGAGGGGGCGATGAGCAGTTCTTC.

The chain is built from TRBV6-5 and TRBJ1-1; D not certain. The CDR3 is 14 residues long. Germline values: CDR1 MNHEY, CDR2 SVGAGI. Trimming removed 8 bases at V and 1 base at J, with 14 bases between. Written as DNA, the CDR3 is TGTGCCAGCCAAAAAACCTATTCGAACACTGAAGCTTTCTTT. Protein sequence: CASQKTYSNTEAFF.

This chain uses TRBV4-2 with TRBJ2-5; D remains ambiguous. Germline CDR1 reads LGHNA; CDR2 reads YNFKEQ. The ends were cut back, 1 base at V and 0 bases at J, with 12 bases in the middle. The CDR3 contains 16 residues. CDR3 bases: TGTGCCAGCAGCCAAGTCTCGTTTAGAAACCAAGAGACCCAGTACTTC. Amino acids: CASSQVSFRNQETQYF.

This clone was observed a handful of times. The rearrangement joins TRBV7-2 to TRBJ1-1, with a possible D match to TRBD1 (6 bases). Germline assignment: CDR1 SGHTA and CDR2 FQGNSA. The CDR3 totals 14 residues. The germline V and J ends were trimmed by 5 bases and 6 bases, with 16 bases remaining between them. The CDR3 sequence is CASSGKGQDAEAFF. CDR3 DNA: TGTGCCAGCAGCGGCAAGGGACAAGACGCTGAAGCTTTCTTT. Full variable domain (missing parts from reference TRBV7-2 and TRBJ1-1): GAGVSQSPSNKVTEKGKDVELRCDPISGHTALYWYRQSLGQGLEFLIYFQGNSAPDKSGLPSDRFSAERTGGSVSTLTIQRTQQEDSAVYLCASSGKGQDAEAFFGQGTRLTVV.

The J gene is TRBJ1-1, the V gene TRBV29-1; 7 nucleotides match TRBD1. V lost 3 bases to trimming and J lost 3 bases; unmatched junction nucleotides: 7. The CDR3 sequence is 14 residues long. The germline V gene encodes CDR1 SQVTM and CDR2 ANQGSEA. This chain's CDR3 is CSVDNRGFDTEAFF. Written as DNA, the CDR3 is TGCAGCGTTGACAACAGGGGATTTGACACTGAAGCTTTCTTT.